These 28 T cell receptor beta chains were all obtained from the same sample, sequenced in a study of blood T cell repertoires in COVID-19. Some clones are missing from TCRdb's copy, which holds only in-frame ones; the method was immunoSEQ multiplex PCR. Of roughly 230,000 clones in the sample, over 85% were seen once. Sequenced: PBMCs or T cells enriched from blood (not recorded which). The receptors were gathered from a woman aged 30 to 39 with acute COVID-19.

This clone was observed a handful of times. This rearrangement joins TRBV5-1 to TRBJ1-1; 8 bases align to TRBD1. The germline V gene encodes CDR1 SGHRS and CDR2 YFSETQ. The V and J ends lost 3 bases and 6 bases, in that order; junction bases with no gene match: 4. There are 13 residues in the CDR3. In nucleotides, the CDR3 is TGCGCCAGCAGCTCGGACAGGGCGGCTGAAGCTTTCTTT. This encodes CASSSDRAAEAFF.

This chain links TRBV6-5 with TRBJ2-1; 8 bases are a match to TRBD1. The CDR3 extends over 13 amino acids. Germline V gene sequence: CDR1 MNHEY, CDR2 SVGAGI. V was clipped by 5 bases and J by 9 bases; unmatched bases: 6. The CDR3 DNA sequence: TGTGCCAGCAGTCGCAACAGGGGGAGTGAGCAGTTCTTC. Its translation is CASSRNRGSEQFF.

The J gene is TRBJ1-1, the V gene TRBV14; 7 bases align to TRBD1. The ends lost 1 base at V and 8 bases at J; junction bases unmatched: 10. The CDR3 sequence is 15 residues long. Germline CDR1 SGHDN, CDR2 FVKESK. The CDR3 protein is CASSQVAPRQGEAFF. The CDR3 DNA follows: TGTGCCAGCAGCCAAGTGGCCCCTCGACAGGGAGAAGCTTTCTTT.

The chain has TRBV15 and TRBJ1-5; unclear D gene. CDR3 length: 13 residues. Germline assignment: CDR1 LNHNV and CDR2 YYDKDF (reference sequence). V shed 0 bases and J shed 5 bases, with 5 bases lying between them. This chain's CDR3 is CATSRDRDQPQHF. The DNA for the CDR3 is TGTGCCACCAGCAGAGATCGCGATCAGCCCCAGCATTTT.

The chain couples TRBV7-6 to TRBJ1-5, with D unresolved. This CDR3 is built from 15 residues. Germline assignment: CDR1 SGHVS and CDR2 FNYEAQ. V gave up 2 bases and J gave up 7 bases, with 15 bases separating them. The CDR3 bases are TGTGCCAGCAGCTTATGGTCGGACTTACCCCAGCCCCAGCATTTT. The encoded protein is CASSLWSDLPQPQHF.

V and J are TRBV5-6 and TRBJ2-7; TRBD1 agrees at 7 bases. Germline CDR1 SGHDT, CDR2 YYEEEE. The CDR3 is made up of 13 amino acids. V lost 5 bases to trimming and J lost 2 bases; unmatched junction nucleotides: 4. The CDR3 nucleotides are TGTGCCAGCAGGGGACAGCTTACCTACGAGCAGTACTTC. It translates to CASRGQLTYEQYF.

The sample holds one count of this clone. The chain is built from TRBV2 and TRBJ2-6, with D perhaps TRBD2 (6 bases). Germline-derived CDR1 and CDR2 are SNHLY and FYNNEI. The V end was cut by 6 bases, the J end by 0 bases, with 15 bases between. This CDR3 contains 17 residues. This chain's CDR3 is CASRGGRIHSGANVLTF. DNA for the CDR3: TGTGCCAGCAGGGGGGGACGGATTCACTCTGGGGCCAACGTCCTGACTTTC.

The V gene is TRBV10-2, the J gene TRBJ1-5, with 8 nucleotides matching TRBD1. The germline V gene encodes CDR1 WSHSY and CDR2 SAAADI. The junction had 8 bases not matched to a gene; V was cut back by 4 bases and J by 6 bases. The CDR3 spans 15 residues. CDR3 in amino acids: CASSVVQGDFQPQHF. The CDR3 region has the DNA TGCGCCAGCAGTGTTGTACAGGGGGATTTTCAGCCCCAGCATTTT.

The chain is built from TRBV4-1 and TRBJ1-2, with TRBD1 matching over 8 bases. Germline assignment: CDR1 MGHRA and CDR2 YSYEKL. J gave up 3 bases and V 5 bases, and 8 bases lay outside the gene matches. This CDR3 spans 15 amino acids. CDR3 in amino acids: CASSFRQGTDYGYTF. Written as DNA, the CDR3 is TGCGCCAGCAGCTTCCGACAGGGGACTGACTATGGCTACACCTTC.

CDR3 region: CASSFSGGQNTEAFF. The CDR3 DNA reads TGCGCCAGCAGCTTCTCAGGGGGGCAGAACACTGAAGCTTTCTTT. This chain links TRBV5-1 with TRBJ1-1; 7 nucleotides agree with TRBD1. Germline V lookup: CDR1 SGHRS, CDR2 YFSETQ. The CDR3 extends over 15 amino acids. Trimming removed 2 bases from V and 1 base from J; junction bases left unmatched: 5.

V is TRBV10-3 and J is TRBJ1-2; D unclear. In germline, CDR1 is ENHRY, CDR2 SYGVKD. This CDR3 is 15 amino acids long. Trimming shortened V by 3 bases and J by 4 bases, and 15 bases separated the two germline ends. In nucleotides, the CDR3 is TGTGCCATCAGTGACGGTACCCGGGATCTCTATGGCTACACCTTC. It is translated as CAISDGTRDLYGYTF.

The chain has TRBV25-1 and TRBJ1-1; no definite D call. The CDR3 is 13 amino acids. CDR1 is MGHDK and CDR2 is SYGVNS in the germline V gene. V was shortened by 8 bases and J by 0 bases, with 10 bases between the two germline ends. The CDR3: CASGSRLNTEAFF. In DNA form, the CDR3 reads TGTGCCAGCGGTAGCCGGTTGAACACTGAAGCTTTCTTT. The complete variable domain, with remaining parts taken from reference TRBV25-1 and TRBJ1-1, reads EADIYQTPRYLVIGTGKKITLECSQTMGHDKMYWYQQDPGMELHLIHYSYGVNSTEKGDLSSESTVSRIRTEHFPLTLESARPSHTSQYLCASGSRLNTEAFFGQGTRLTVV.

The chain links TRBV4-3 to TRBJ2-3, with 8 positions matching TRBD2. The CDR3 length is 16 residues. The ends lost 0 bases at V and 1 base at J; junction bases unmatched: 3. CDR1 is LGHNA and CDR2 is YSLEER in the germline V gene. The CDR3 here is CASSQDVGGGTDTQYF. The DNA for the CDR3 is TGCGCCAGCAGCCAAGATGTCGGGGGGGGCACAGATACGCAGTATTTT.

The CDR3 DNA reads TGTGCCAGCAGTGAGGGGCACAATCAGCCCCAGCATTTT. Amino acid sequence: CASSEGHNQPQHF. The genes are TRBV6-1 and TRBJ1-5; a possible D gene is TRBD1 (5 bases). V lost 3 bases and J lost 3, with 6 bases in between. The CDR3 is 13 amino acids. The germline gives CDR1 MNHNS, CDR2 SASEGT.

The chain links TRBV6-5 to TRBJ2-1, with TRBD2 as a possible D gene (5 bases). This CDR3 spans 14 amino acids. Germline V gene lookup returns CDR1 MNHEY and CDR2 SVGAGI. V shed 2 bases and J shed 5 bases, with 10 bases lying between them. The CDR3 sequence: CASSYTGVNNEQFF. The CDR3 coding sequence is TGTGCCAGCAGTTACACCGGGGTGAACAATGAGCAGTTCTTC.

The chain joins TRBV5-4 to TRBJ2-5; the match to TRBD2 covers 16 bases. Trimming cost V 5 bases and J 2 bases; bases outside gene matches: 9. Germline CDR1 and CDR2: SGHNT and YYREEE (reference sequence). CDR3 length equals 18 residues. The CDR3 loop reads CASRRGLAGGPGQETQYF. The CDR3 region has the DNA TGTGCCAGCAGACGGGGACTAGCGGGGGGGCCTGGGCAAGAGACCCAGTACTTC.

The gene calls are TRBV27 and TRBJ2-2; tentatively, D is TRBD2 (7 bases). Deletions cut 11 bases from V and 5 bases from J, with 18 bases between. The CDR3 has 14 residues. CDR1 and CDR2 (germline): MNHEY, SMNVEV (reference sequence). The CDR3 sequence is CASGGGAGTGELFF. CDR3 in DNA: TGTGCCTCTGGAGGGGGGGCCGGAACCGGGGAGCTGTTTTTT.

The genes are TRBV11-1 and TRBJ1-2; 10 bases are a match to TRBD1. Germline V gives CDR1 SGHAT, CDR2 FQDESV (reference sequence). With 3 bases clipped from V and 8 bases from J, the junction kept 6 bases outside the gene matches. The CDR3 is 14 residues long. CDR3 sequence (DNA): TGTGCCAGCAGCTTCGACGGGACAGGGGTCGGCTACACCTTC. It is translated as CASSFDGTGVGYTF.

The chain has TRBV6-5 and TRBJ1-5; perhaps TRBD1 as D (6 bases). The CDR3 consists of 16 residues. From germline, CDR1 is MNHEY and CDR2 SVGAGI. Trimming left V 2 bases short and J 0 bases short, with 11 bases between. CDR3 residues: CASSYGGGNSNQPQHF. The CDR3 coding sequence is TGTGCCAGCAGTTACGGGGGCGGAAATAGCAATCAGCCCCAGCATTTT.

The gene calls are TRBV6-5 and TRBJ1-1, with TRBD1 identical over 9 bases. Trimming removed 7 bases from V and 4 bases from J; junction bases left unmatched: 10. The CDR3 runs to 15 residues. Germline CDR1 is MNHEY and CDR2 is SVGAGI. The CDR3 loop reads CASTLLQGAGTEAFF. The CDR3 DNA reads as TGTGCCAGCACTCTCCTACAGGGGGCTGGCACTGAAGCTTTCTTT.

The chain joins TRBV24-1 to TRBJ1-5, with a possible D match to TRBD1 (5 bases). The CDR3 runs 16 residues. V lost 8 bases and J 0 bases, leaving 16 bases between the germline ends. Germline CDR1 KGHDR, CDR2 SFDVKD. The CDR3 loop is CATTEAGNYSNQPQHF. In DNA, the CDR3 is TGTGCCACCACCGAAGCAGGGAACTATAGCAATCAGCCCCAGCATTTT.

The V call is TRBV19, the J call TRBJ2-7, with D perhaps TRBD2 (6 bases). Germline CDR1 is LNHDA and CDR2 is SQIVND (reference sequence). V was shortened by 3 bases and J by 3 bases, with 9 bases between the two germline ends. The CDR3 is 13 amino acids. DNA of the CDR3: TGTGCCAGTAGTATCAGCGGGTTCTACGAGCAGTACTTC. Residues: CASSISGFYEQYF.

Many counts were recorded for this clone. The V and J genes are TRBV6-2 or TRBV6-3 and TRBJ2-7, with 7 bases aligning to TRBD2. CDR1 and CDR2 (germline): MNHEY, SVGEGT. V lost 6 bases, J lost 4 bases, and 15 bases stayed unmatched. The CDR3 sequence is 16 residues long. In DNA, the CDR3 is TGTGCCAGCAGCCTCGGGGATGGGAGGGCCCAATACGAGCAGTACTTC. It specifies CASSLGDGRAQYEQYF.

The CDR3 nucleotides read TGTGCCAGCAGCGTCAGGACAGGGGTCGCTGAAGCTTTCTTT. Its translation is CASSVRTGVAEAFF. The rearrangement joins TRBV7-2 to TRBJ1-1, with 9 bases fitting TRBD1. Germline CDR1 SGHTA, CDR2 FQGNSA. The CDR3 runs 14 residues. V lost 5 bases and J lost 6; bases outside the gene matches: 7.

The rearrangement joins TRBV5-4 to TRBJ1-4; no firm D call. Germline CDR1 reads SGHNT; CDR2 reads YYREEE (reference sequence). Trimming pared 0 bases from V and 8 bases from J, leaving 5 bases between. This CDR3 contains 12 residues. CDR3 coding DNA: TGTGCCAGCAGCTTGGCGGGGGAAAAACTGTTTTTT. Residues: CASSLAGEKLFF.

V usage is TRBV7-6 and J usage is TRBJ2-5, with 8 bases lining up with TRBD2. The V gene's germline CDR1 is SGHVS and CDR2 FNYEAQ. After removal of 1 base from V and 4 bases from J, the junction contained 5 bases not matched to a gene. The CDR3 totals 15 residues. CDR3 residues: CASSLEAGVLETQYF. DNA of the CDR3: TGTGCCAGCAGCTTAGAAGCGGGGGTTTTAGAGACCCAGTACTTC.

The V call is TRBV11-1, the J call TRBJ2-7, with TRBD1 matching 11 bases. Germline-derived CDR1 and CDR2 are SGHAT and FQDESV (reference sequence). The ends lost 5 bases at V and 3 bases at J; junction bases unmatched: 3. The CDR3 has 14 residues. The DNA of the CDR3 is TGTGCCAGCAGCCCGGGACAGGGGGACTACGAGCAGTACTTC. Amino acids: CASSPGQGDYEQYF.

The chain recombines TRBV5-1 with TRBJ1-2; D may be TRBD1 (6 bases). V lost 0 bases and J lost 6, with 24 bases in between. The germline V gene encodes CDR1 SGHRS and CDR2 YFSETQ. The CDR3 length is 18 residues. The CDR3 sequence: CASSLGTRGYLDFDGYTF. In nucleotides, the CDR3 is TGCGCCAGCAGCTTGGGTACCAGGGGATACTTGGACTTCGATGGCTACACCTTC. Together with reference TRBV5-1 and TRBJ1-2, the CDR3 gives the full variable domain: KAGVTQTPRYLIKTRGQQVTLSCSPISGHRSVSWYQQTPGQGLQFLFEYFSETQRNKGNFPGRFSGRQFSNSRSEMNVSTLELGDSALYLCASSLGTRGYLDFDGYTFGSGTRLTVV.